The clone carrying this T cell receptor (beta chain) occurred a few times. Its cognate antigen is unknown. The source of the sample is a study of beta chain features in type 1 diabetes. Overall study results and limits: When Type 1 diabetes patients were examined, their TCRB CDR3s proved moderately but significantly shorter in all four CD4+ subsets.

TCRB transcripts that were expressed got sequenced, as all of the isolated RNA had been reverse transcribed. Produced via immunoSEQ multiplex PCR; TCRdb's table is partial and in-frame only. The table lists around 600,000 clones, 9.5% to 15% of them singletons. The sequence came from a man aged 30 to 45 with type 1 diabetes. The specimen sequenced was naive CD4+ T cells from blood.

CDR3 residues: CASSNRRDSTDTQYF. DNA of the CDR3: TGTGCCAGCAGCAACCGAAGAGATAGCACAGATACGCAGTATTTT. V is TRBV7-2 and J is TRBJ2-3; no clear D gene. CDR3 length: 15 residues. Germline V gene data show CDR1 as SGHTA and CDR2 as FQGNSA. With 5 bases removed from V and 0 bases from J, the gap between germline ends came to 12 bases.